These 7 T cell receptor beta chains originate from one sample sequenced in a study of Graves' ophthalmopathy and Graves' hyperthyroidism. The authors amplified TCR beta CDR3 regions from RNA transcripts. The authors performed first-round RT-PCR with HTBI primers and then a second-round multiplex PCR. TCRdb ran MiXCR on the multiplex PCR reads and lists one entry per CDR3 protein. The sample carries about 740,000 distinct CDR3 sequences, 40% recorded once. Sequencing was performed on peripheral blood. These receptors came from an adult man with Graves' ophthalmopathy.

The chain recombines TRBV7-8 with TRBJ2-5; TRBD2 aligns across 7 bases. V shed 5 bases and J 2 bases; nucleotides not matched to a gene: 20. CDR3 length: 19 residues. Germline CDR1 and CDR2: SGHVS and FQNEAQ. The CDR3 loop is CASSPGHGGGIFRQETQYF. As DNA, the CDR3 is TGTGCCAGCAGCCCCGGGCATGGGGGGGGTATATTCCGTCAAGAGACCCAGTACTTC.

The chain links TRBV19 to TRBJ2-1; tentatively, D is TRBD2 (5 bases). Trimming removed 3 bases at V and 7 bases at J, with 19 bases between. The germline CDR1 and CDR2 sequences are LNHDA and SQIVND (reference sequence). The CDR3 runs 16 residues. CDR3 sequence (DNA): TGTGCCAGTAGTATCCTACCAGCGGAGAAACGGAATGAGCAGTTCTTC. Translation: CASSILPAEKRNEQFF.

J is TRBJ2-5 and V is TRBV2; 11 positions match TRBD1. V lost 4 bases to trimming and J lost 6 bases; unmatched junction nucleotides: 4. The CDR3 covers 14 residues. Germline values: CDR1 SNHLY, CDR2 FYNNEI. CDR3 protein: CASSGTGGSQTQYF. The DNA of the CDR3 is TGTGCCAGCAGTGGGACAGGGGGCAGTCAGACCCAGTACTTC.

The rearrangement uses TRBV7-9 and TRBJ2-7; D unresolved. The CDR3 has 11 amino acids. Germline-derived CDR1 and CDR2 are SEHNR and FQNEAQ (reference sequence). The V gene lost 4 bases and the J gene lost 7 bases, with 8 bases spanning the gap. The CDR3: CASSSAWEQYF. The CDR3 region has the DNA TGTGCCAGCAGCTCTGCTTGGGAGCAGTACTTC. Looking up the rest from reference TRBV7-9 and TRBJ2-7 gives the full variable domain: DTGVSQNPRHKITKRGQNVTFRCDPISEHNRLYWYRQTLGQGPEFLTYFQNEAQLEKSRLLSDRFSAERPKGSFSTLEIQRTEQGDSAMYLCASSSAWEQYFGPGTRLTVT.

A remark on this clonotype: Here the CDR3 omits its conserved ending phenylalanine or tryptophan, so a read error is the likely source. V gene TRBV20-1 combines with J gene TRBJ2-5, with D possibly TRBD2 on 8 matching bases. Deletions cut 8 bases from V and 1 base from J, with 23 bases between. The germline V gene encodes CDR1 DFQATT and CDR2 SNEGSKA (reference sequence). The CDR3 covers 16 residues. The CDR3 DNA is TGCAGTACCCCAGGGGGGACTAGGATGATCCAAGAGACCCAGTACCTC. Its translation: CSTPGGTRMIQETQYL.

In this sample, this clonotype turned up many times. The chain links TRBV2 to TRBJ2-7; the match to TRBD1 covers 7 bases. V gave up 6 bases and J gave up 1 base; unmatched junction bases: 3. CDR1 SNHLY and CDR2 FYNNEI come from the germline V gene. CDR3 size: 13 residues. CDR3 sequence (DNA): TGTGCCAGCAGATGGACAGGTTCCTACGAGCAGTACTTC. Amino acids: CASRWTGSYEQYF.

The genes are TRBV2 and TRBJ2-3; D is perhaps TRBD2 (5 bases). This CDR3 region has 13 residues. The V gene's germline CDR1 is SNHLY and CDR2 FYNNEI. Trimming shortened V by 7 bases and J by 2 bases, and 10 bases separated the two germline ends. The CDR3 sequence is CASNTGYTDTQYF. In nucleotides, the CDR3 is TGTGCCAGCAACACGGGATACACAGATACGCAGTATTTT.